These 30 T cell receptor beta chains came from one sample sequenced in a study of spatial heterogeneity in lung cancer. Time point denoted: blood at routine non-recurrence follow-up after resection. TCRdb re-called the 5' RACE reads with MiXCR, one entry per CDR3 protein. This repertoire shows about 94,000 distinct CDR3 sequences, approximately 20% found once; its top ten account for about a fifth. The sample was PBMCs, taken at follow-up. The receptors were sampled from a male donor with early-stage non-small cell lung cancer.

This clonotype showed up just a few times. V and J are TRBV10-2 and TRBJ1-1; no clear D gene. The ends were cut back, 5 bases at V and 6 bases at J, with 13 bases in the middle. CDR3 length: 13 residues. Germline V lookup: CDR1 WSHSY, CDR2 SAAADI. The CDR3 sequence is CASSSDEHPEAFF. CDR3 sequence (DNA): TGCGCCAGCAGTTCGGACGAACACCCTGAAGCTTTCTTT.

The rearrangement joins TRBV3-1 to TRBJ1-2; D gene uncertain. CDR1 is LGHDT, CDR2 YNNKEL, per germline (reference sequence). V was pared by 0 bases and J by 3 bases, with 14 bases between. The CDR3 consists of 16 residues. The CDR3 DNA reads as TGTGCCAGCAGCCAAGATCTGTACAGTGAAGACTATGGCTACACCTTC. Encoded protein: CASSQDLYSEDYGYTF. The entire variable domain, with the rest obtained from reference TRBV3-1 and TRBJ1-2, is as follows: DTAVSQTPKYLVTQMGNDKSIKCEQNLGHDTMYWYKQDSKKFLKIMFSYNNKELIINETVPNRFSPKSPDKAHLNLHINSLELGDSAVYFCASSQDLYSEDYGYTFGSGTRLTVV.

There are many counts of this clonotype. V usage is TRBV20-1 and J usage is TRBJ2-5, with TRBD1 identical over 9 bases. V trimming: 6 bases; J trimming: 5 bases; junction bases outside the gene matches: 10. CDR3 size: 14 residues. Looked up from germline, CDR1 is DFQATT and CDR2 is SNEGSKA (reference sequence). CDR3 in amino acids: CSARTGGAGETQYF. CDR3 sequence (DNA): TGCAGTGCCAGAACAGGGGGCGCGGGGGAGACCCAGTACTTC.

The chain has TRBV20-1 and TRBJ2-7, with D maybe TRBD1 (6 bases). Germline V CDR1 and CDR2: DFQATT, SNEGSKA (reference sequence). The V end was cut by 5 bases, the J end by 3 bases, with 11 bases between. The CDR3 has 12 residues. CDR3 in DNA: TGCAGTGCTTACGGACAGAACTACGAGCAGTACTTC. It translates to CSAYGQNYEQYF.

There are a few counts of this clonotype. This chain joins TRBV20-1 and TRBJ2-3; 11 nucleotides align to TRBD2. The CDR3 covers 18 residues. Per germline, CDR1 DFQATT and CDR2 SNEGSKA (reference sequence). Trimming at V came to 0 bases and at J to 1 base, leaving 9 bases not matched to a gene. CDR3 in DNA: TGCAGTGCTAGAGAAGTACAGGGTAGCGGGAGGGGCACAGATACGCAGTATTTT. It encodes CSAREVQGSGRGTDTQYF.

The chain combines TRBV27 with TRBJ2-7; D perhaps matches TRBD1 (6 bases). V was trimmed by 7 bases and J by 0 bases, leaving 13 bases between them. The CDR3 has 14 residues. CDR1 is MNHEY and CDR2 is SMNVEV in the germline V gene (reference sequence). In nucleotides, the CDR3 is TGTGCCAGCAAAAACAGACAGGTCTCCTACGAGCAGTACTTC. It is translated as CASKNRQVSYEQYF.

The sample holds a few counts of this clonotype. The V and J genes are TRBV27 and TRBJ1-1; 7 bases line up with TRBD1. The CDR3 has 15 amino acids. CDR1 and CDR2 (germline): MNHEY, SMNVEV (reference sequence). Germline trimming cut 2 bases from V and 4 bases from J; bases unmatched to any gene: 7. CDR3 loop: CASSLNRGEGTEAFF. The CDR3 DNA reads TGTGCCAGCAGTTTAAACAGGGGAGAGGGCACTGAAGCTTTCTTT.

CDR3 bases: TGTGCCAGCACGGGACAGGGTGGAGATACGCAGTATTTT. Protein sequence: CASTGQGGDTQYF. The chain has TRBV6-1 and TRBJ2-3, with 9 positions matching TRBD1. Germline loops: CDR1 MNHNS, CDR2 SASEGT. The CDR3 has 13 amino acids. The ends lost 7 bases at V and 5 bases at J; junction bases unmatched: 4.

This chain connects TRBV15 to TRBJ1-6; D is undetermined. Germline lookup yields CDR1 LNHNV and CDR2 YYDKDF (reference sequence). With 0 bases removed from V and 6 bases from J, the gap between germline ends came to 3 bases. The CDR3 loop spans 13 amino acids. The CDR3 spells CATSRDLNSPLHF. The CDR3 DNA sequence: TGTGCCACCAGCAGAGATCTTAATTCACCCCTCCACTTT.

The chain links TRBV29-1 to TRBJ1-1; possible D gene TRBD1, 5 bases. Per germline, CDR1 SQVTM and CDR2 ANQGSEA. The CDR3 runs to 12 residues. V lost 7 bases, J lost 0 bases, and 9 bases lay in between. The CDR3 loop reads CSAVTVNTEAFF. DNA for the CDR3: TGCAGCGCTGTGACAGTGAACACTGAAGCTTTCTTT.

In this sample, this clonotype turned up a few times. J is TRBJ1-6 and V is TRBV19; D gene ambiguous. The CDR3 consists of 14 residues. Germline CDR1 LNHDA, CDR2 SQIVND (reference sequence). The germline V and J ends were trimmed by 5 bases and 10 bases, with 15 bases remaining between them. CDR3: CASSAGPISSPLHF. The CDR3 region has the DNA TGTGCCAGTAGTGCCGGGCCTATATCCTCACCCCTCCACTTT.

To note about this clonotype: Its ends do not fully match the called genes, so a read error is possible. The gene calls are TRBV10-3 and TRBJ2-3; D gene unclear. CDR3 size: 14 residues. In germline, CDR1 is ENHRY, CDR2 SYGVKD. The CDR3 loop is CTISGPTGTDTQYF. The CDR3 nucleotides read TGTACCATCAGTGGACCCACAGGCACAGATACGCAGTATTTT.

There are many counts of this clonotype. The V call is TRBV2, the J call TRBJ2-4; D is possibly TRBD1 (6 bases). V lost 3 bases, J lost 4 bases, and 10 bases lay in between. This CDR3 contains 14 residues. The germline gives CDR1 SNHLY, CDR2 FYNNEI. CDR3: CASSDVRGKNIQYF. The CDR3, as DNA: TGTGCCAGCAGTGATGTCAGGGGTAAAAACATTCAGTACTTC.

The chain employs TRBV4-1 and TRBJ2-7; D uncertain. CDR3 length equals 11 residues. CDR1 is MGHRA and CDR2 is YSYEKL in the germline V gene. Deletions cut 1 base from V and 6 bases from J, with 4 bases between. The CDR3 loop reads CASSQVGEQYF. CDR3 DNA sequence: TGCGCCAGCAGCCAAGTGGGCGAGCAGTACTTC.

The V gene is TRBV2, the J gene TRBJ1-2; no reliable D call. The CDR3 is 11 amino acids. Germline loops: CDR1 SNHLY, CDR2 FYNNEI. The ends were cut back, 7 bases at V and 6 bases at J, with 9 bases in the middle. CDR3 coding DNA: TGTGCCAGCAAGGTTACACATGGCTACACCTTC. Its translation is CASKVTHGYTF. Based on the CDR3 plus reference TRBV2 and TRBJ1-2, the full variable domain is EPEVTQTPSHQVTQMGQEVILRCVPISNHLYFYWYRQILGQKVEFLVSFYNNEISEKSEIFDDQFSVERPDGSNFTLKIRSTKLEDSAMYFCASKVTHGYTFGSGTRLTVV.

This sequence joins TRBV19 and TRBJ1-2; possible D gene TRBD1, 5 bases. CDR1 and CDR2 from the germline V gene are LNHDA and SQIVND (reference sequence). The V end was cut by 2 bases, the J end by 3 bases, with 7 bases between. The CDR3 is 13 residues long. The CDR3 protein is CASSITGHYGYTF. In nucleotides, the CDR3 is TGTGCCAGTAGTATAACAGGACACTATGGCTACACCTTC.

This clonotype was observed at least ten times. The chain is built from TRBV24-1 and TRBJ2-7; perhaps TRBD1 as D (6 bases). The CDR3 loop spans 14 amino acids. With 2 bases removed from V and 4 bases from J, the gap between germline ends came to 11 bases. The germline gives CDR1 KGHDR, CDR2 SFDVKD. The CDR3 sequence is CATSDSTDRYEQYF. CDR3 bases: TGTGCCACCAGTGATTCGACCGACAGGTACGAGCAGTACTTC.

This clonotype turned up a few times. V gene TRBV24-1 combines with J gene TRBJ2-5, with D unclear. Germline CDR1 KGHDR, CDR2 SFDVKD. Trimming pared 5 bases from V and 0 bases from J, leaving 12 bases between. The CDR3 sequence is 15 residues long. The CDR3 region is CATSVDSPYQETQYF. The CDR3 DNA is TGTGCCACCAGTGTAGACTCACCGTACCAAGAGACCCAGTACTTC.

This clonotype was detected only a few times. This chain links TRBV6-5 with TRBJ2-2; 10 positions agree with TRBD2. V was clipped by 11 bases and J by 3 bases; unmatched bases: 3. The CDR3 is 13 residues long. Germline CDR1 and CDR2: MNHEY and SVGAGI. The CDR3 DNA reads TGTGCCTCGAGCGGGAGGGACACCGGGGAGCTGTTTTTT. Translated: CASSGRDTGELFF.

The chain links TRBV20-1 to TRBJ1-1; unclear D gene. CDR3 length equals 13 residues. Per the germline V gene, CDR1 is DFQATT and CDR2 is SNEGSKA (reference sequence). Trimming stripped 1 base from V and 3 bases from J, with 9 bases between. The CDR3 bases are TGCAGTGCTAGAGCTCTCCGGGACACTGAAGCTTTCTTT. This gives the protein CSARALRDTEAFF.

The J gene is TRBJ2-7, the V gene TRBV7-8, with 8 positions matching TRBD1. Losses at the gene ends were 3 bases for V and 8 bases for J; bases not matched to a gene: 6. Germline CDR1 reads SGHVS; CDR2 reads FQNEAQ. The CDR3 is 13 amino acids. This CDR3 reads CASSLGQEFQQYF. As DNA, the CDR3 is TGTGCCAGCAGCTTGGGACAGGAGTTCCAGCAGTACTTC.

Many counts were recorded for this clonotype. The V and J genes are TRBV19 and TRBJ2-1; D possibly corresponds to TRBD1 (6 bases). Germline values: CDR1 LNHDA, CDR2 SQIVND (reference sequence). This CDR3 contains 13 residues. Trimming shortened V by 6 bases and J by 4 bases, and 10 bases separated the two germline ends. The CDR3 DNA reads as TGTGCCAGTAGCCTGGACAGTTACAATGAGCAGTTCTTC. It specifies CASSLDSYNEQFF. The entire variable domain, with the rest obtained from reference TRBV19 and TRBJ2-1, is as follows: DGGITQSPKYLFRKEGQNVTLSCEQNLNHDAMYWYRQDPGQGLRLIYYSQIVNDFQKGDIAEGYSVSREKKESFPLTVTSAQKNPTAFYLCASSLDSYNEQFFGPGTRLTVL.

This rearrangement joins TRBV20-1 to TRBJ2-3; 7 bases are a match to TRBD2. The CDR3 is 13 amino acids. Losses at the gene ends were 5 bases for V and 3 bases for J; bases not matched to a gene: 5. Germline assignment: CDR1 DFQATT and CDR2 SNEGSKA (reference sequence). CDR3 sequence: CSASASGTDTQYF. The CDR3 region has the DNA TGCAGTGCTTCCGCTAGCGGTACAGATACGCAGTATTTT.

This clonotype was found a few times. The CDR3 protein is CASSLGGTDYGYTF. The CDR3 DNA follows: TGTGCCAGCTCCCTTGGGGGGACAGACTATGGCTACACCTTC. The gene calls are TRBV12-3 or TRBV12-4 and TRBJ1-2, with 7 bases identical to TRBD1. With V trimmed by 8 bases and J by 3 bases, 9 bases remained unmatched. The length of the CDR3 is 14 residues.

This clonotype was seen only a few times. The chain recombines TRBV19 with TRBJ2-1; D could derive from TRBD1 or TRBD2 (6 bases each). The germline CDR1 and CDR2 sequences are LNHDA and SQIVND (reference sequence). V was trimmed by 5 bases and J by 4 bases, leaving 15 bases between them. The CDR3 extends over 15 amino acids. The CDR3 coding sequence is TGTGCCAGTAGTTCCGAGGGGGGCTCGTACAATGAGCAGTTCTTC. Its translation: CASSSEGGSYNEQFF.

This clonotype was seen many times. The chain links TRBV7-9 to TRBJ2-5, with D possibly TRBD1 on 5 matching bases. V dropped 5 bases and J dropped 3 bases, with 10 bases sitting between them. In germline, CDR1 is SEHNR, CDR2 FQNEAQ (reference sequence). The CDR3 sequence is 13 residues long. The CDR3 DNA reads TGTGCCAGCAGCCAGGACATAGAAGAGACCCAGTACTTC. Its protein product is CASSQDIEETQYF.

This clonotype was detected ten times or more. V and J are TRBV11-2 and TRBJ2-1; 9 bases map to TRBD1. The CDR3 runs 12 residues. Trimming at V came to 6 bases and at J to 8 bases, leaving 2 bases not matched to a gene. CDR1 SGHAT and CDR2 FQNNGV come from the germline V gene. The CDR3 DNA reads as TGTGCCAGCAGGTGGACAGGGGATGAGCAGTTCTTC. Amino acids: CASRWTGDEQFF.

The chain employs TRBV6-5 and TRBJ2-7, with TRBD2 matching 10 bases. Trimming took 5 bases from V and 0 from J; bases not matched to a gene: 4. Germline CDR1 MNHEY, CDR2 SVGAGI. This CDR3 spans 15 amino acids. CDR3 DNA sequence: TGTGCCAGCAGTCCCTCTAGCGGGAGCTCCTACGAGCAGTACTTC. It yields the protein CASSPSSGSSYEQYF.

Ten or more counts support this clonotype. The gene calls are TRBV9 and TRBJ2-5, with D possibly being TRBD2 (6 bases). V lost 2 bases and J lost 2, with 13 bases in between. Germline V CDR1 and CDR2: SGDLS, YYNGEE. This CDR3 is 15 amino acids long. The DNA of the CDR3 is TGTGCCAGCAGCGTTTTAGGGACTCAGCAAGAGACCCAGTACTTC. Its translation: CASSVLGTQQETQYF.

This clonotype appeared many times. The gene calls are TRBV24-1 and TRBJ2-2; D is unclear. Germline CDR1 reads KGHDR; CDR2 reads SFDVKD. This CDR3 comprises 14 residues. V gave up 2 bases and J gave up 7 bases, with 10 bases separating them. The CDR3 DNA follows: TGTGCCACCAGTGATTCCGAGTCGGGCGGGGAGCTGTTTTTT. This encodes CATSDSESGGELFF.